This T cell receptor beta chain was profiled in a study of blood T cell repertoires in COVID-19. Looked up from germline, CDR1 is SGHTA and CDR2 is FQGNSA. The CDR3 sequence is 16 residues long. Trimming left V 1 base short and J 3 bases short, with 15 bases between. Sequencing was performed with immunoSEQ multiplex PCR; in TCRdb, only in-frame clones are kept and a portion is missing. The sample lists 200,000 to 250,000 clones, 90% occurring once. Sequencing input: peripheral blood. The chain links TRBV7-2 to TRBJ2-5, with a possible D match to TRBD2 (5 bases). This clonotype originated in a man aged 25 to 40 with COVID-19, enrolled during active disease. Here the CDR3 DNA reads TGTGCCAGCAGCTTAGGGAGAAGCGGATTTGAAGAGACCCAGTACTTC. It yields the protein CASSLGRSGFEETQYF.